These 32 T cell receptor beta chains originate from one sample sequenced in a study of cytomegalovirus exposure and HLA in healthy donors. PCR was performed using 60 Vbeta and 13 Jbeta primers. Only in-frame clones appear in the TCRdb table, and some are missing; sequencing was by immunoSEQ multiplex PCR. The data hold fewer than 150,000 clones, with around 77% observed a single time. The sequenced sample consisted of PBMCs. These receptor sequences come from a human donor in good health.

The rearrangement joins TRBV2 to TRBJ1-5, with D perhaps TRBD1 (5 bases). The CDR3 contains 14 residues. The germline CDR1 and CDR2 sequences are SNHLY and FYNNEI. The V and J ends lost 3 bases and 8 bases respectively, with 14 bases between them. DNA for the CDR3: TGTGCCAGCAGTGATCGGGGGGTCATGGAGCCCCAGCATTTT. It encodes CASSDRGVMEPQHF.

This clone came up a few times. J is TRBJ1-2 and V is TRBV25-1; TRBD1 agrees at 7 bases. The ends lost 4 bases at V and 7 bases at J; junction bases unmatched: 9. The CDR3 extends over 14 amino acids. Looked up from germline, CDR1 is MGHDK and CDR2 is SYGVNS. CDR3 sequence reads: CASSARQGPRGYTF. CDR3 DNA sequence: TGTGCCAGCAGTGCCCGACAGGGTCCACGTGGCTACACCTTC.

The chain is built from TRBV5-6 and TRBJ2-7; 11 bases map to TRBD2. Germline lookup yields CDR1 SGHDT and CDR2 YYEEEE. With 3 bases clipped from V and 3 bases from J, the junction kept 8 bases outside the gene matches. CDR3 length equals 16 residues. CDR3 nucleotide sequence: TGTGCCAGCAGCTCCCGGACTAGCGGGTCCAGCTACGAGCAGTACTTC. Its protein is CASSSRTSGSSYEQYF.

The rearrangement links TRBV2 to TRBJ1-2; D unresolved. Trimming shortened V by 7 bases and J by 2 bases, and 11 bases separated the two germline ends. Germline V CDR1 and CDR2: SNHLY, FYNNEI. The CDR3 runs to 13 residues. The DNA of the CDR3 is TGTGCCAGCAATATGGGCAGAAACTATGGCTACACCTTC. It encodes CASNMGRNYGYTF.

The V call is TRBV6-5, the J call TRBJ2-1, with 7 nucleotides matching TRBD2. Germline-derived CDR1 and CDR2 are MNHEY and SVGAGI. This CDR3 is built from 15 residues. The ends lost 2 bases at V and 7 bases at J; junction bases unmatched: 8. The CDR3 loop is CASSYDLREANEQFF. CDR3 coding DNA: TGTGCCAGCAGTTACGATCTACGGGAGGCAAATGAGCAGTTCTTC.

V and J are TRBV18 and TRBJ2-7; 9 bases fit TRBD1. CDR1 KGHSH and CDR2 LQKENI come from the germline V gene. J lost 0 bases, V lost 5 bases, and 8 bases had no gene match. This CDR3 has 16 residues. The chain's CDR3 is CASSVTGTGISYEQYF. CDR3 coding DNA: TGTGCCAGCTCAGTGACCGGGACAGGGATCTCCTACGAGCAGTACTTC.

The chain joins TRBV2 to TRBJ1-1; 8 nucleotides agree with TRBD1. The CDR3 sequence is 13 residues long. V lost 6 bases and J lost 5; bases outside the gene matches: 5. Per the germline V gene, CDR1 is SNHLY and CDR2 is FYNNEI. The CDR3 reads CASSNRGNTEAFF. In nucleotides, the CDR3 is TGTGCCAGCAGCAACAGGGGGAATACTGAAGCTTTCTTT.

The sample holds a few counts of this clone. This chain links TRBV27 with TRBJ1-5, with no clear D. Germline-derived CDR1 and CDR2 are MNHEY and SMNVEV (reference sequence). The CDR3 has 14 residues. V was clipped by 1 base and J by 5 bases, with 9 bases between them. DNA of the CDR3: TGTGCCAGCAGTTTATGGGCAGGCGATCAGCCCCAGCATTTT. Translation gives CASSLWAGDQPQHF.

This chain's CDR3 is CASRPGQGGYEQYF. The CDR3 coding sequence is TGTGCCAGCCGGCCGGGACAGGGGGGCTACGAGCAGTACTTC. V usage is TRBV2 and J usage is TRBJ2-7; 11 bases fit TRBD1. Unmatched junction bases numbered 6, after V lost 8 bases and J lost 3 bases. Per the germline V gene, CDR1 is SNHLY and CDR2 is FYNNEI. The CDR3 runs to 14 residues.

The rearrangement uses TRBV5-6 and TRBJ1-1; maybe TRBD1 (6 bases). Germline V lookup: CDR1 SGHDT, CDR2 YYEEEE. This CDR3 contains 16 residues. Trimming took 3 bases from V and 3 from J, leaving 18 bases between them. In DNA form, the CDR3 reads TGTGCCAGCAGCTCTTCCTCCGGACAGCTATACACTGAAGCTTTCTTT. Its protein is CASSSSSGQLYTEAFF.

V gene TRBV7-9 combines with J gene TRBJ1-6; 8 nucleotides agree with TRBD1. V shed 0 bases and J 8 bases; nucleotides not matched to a gene: 3. Germline V lookup: CDR1 SEHNR, CDR2 FQNEAQ (reference sequence). The CDR3 has 15 amino acids. The CDR3 region is CASSLATGGDSPLHF. For the CDR3, the DNA is TGTGCCAGCAGCTTAGCCACAGGGGGGGATTCACCCCTCCACTTT.

The gene calls are TRBV6-5 and TRBJ1-4; 7 bases are shared with TRBD1. The germline gives CDR1 MNHEY, CDR2 SVGAGI. This CDR3 has 15 amino acids. The junction had 7 bases not matched to a gene; V was cut back by 6 bases and J by 3 bases. This chain's CDR3 is CASRALTGSNEKLFF. The CDR3 region has the DNA TGTGCCAGCAGGGCCTTGACAGGGTCTAATGAAAAACTGTTTTTT.

This clone was found a few times. The CDR3 here is CASSLEGRTPLGGYTF. CDR3 DNA sequence: TGTGCCAGCAGCTTAGAGGGTCGGACACCCCTTGGTGGCTACACCTTC. The chain combines TRBV7-8 with TRBJ1-2; D is possibly TRBD1 (5 bases). The CDR3 sequence is 16 residues long. V dropped 1 base and J dropped 7 bases, with 19 bases sitting between them. Germline lookup yields CDR1 SGHVS and CDR2 FQNEAQ.

This chain uses TRBV10-1 with TRBJ2-3; 7 bases map to TRBD2. Germline V CDR1 and CDR2: WNHNN, SYGVQD (reference sequence). Unmatched junction bases numbered 2, after V lost 2 bases and J lost 0 bases. The length of the CDR3 is 15 residues. This CDR3 is CASSEGRESTDTQYF. The CDR3 DNA follows: TGCGCCAGCAGTGAGGGGCGGGAGAGCACAGATACGCAGTATTTT.

The V and J genes are TRBV27 and TRBJ2-7, with 8 positions matching TRBD2. The CDR3 consists of 14 residues. V gave up 2 bases and J gave up 3 bases; unmatched junction bases: 3. Per the germline V gene, CDR1 is MNHEY and CDR2 is SMNVEV (reference sequence). The CDR3 bases are TGTGCCAGCAGTTTAAGCGGGAGCTTCTACGAGCAGTACTTC. Residues: CASSLSGSFYEQYF.

The rearrangement joins TRBV25-1 to TRBJ1-1; D ambiguous. This CDR3 spans 16 amino acids. Deletions cut 1 base from V and 3 bases from J, with 15 bases between. Germline CDR1 MGHDK, CDR2 SYGVNS. The CDR3 here is CASSEWSAGKDTEAFF. CDR3 bases: TGTGCCAGCAGTGAATGGTCGGCGGGGAAGGACACTGAAGCTTTCTTT.

This chain links TRBV28 with TRBJ1-5; tentatively, D is TRBD1 (5 bases). The CDR3 loop spans 16 amino acids. Trimming removed 3 bases from V and 2 bases from J, with 14 bases in between. Germline CDR1 and CDR2: MDHEN and SYDVKM. For the CDR3, the DNA is TGTGCCAGCAGTTTGGTAGGGGTCCGCGGCAATCAGCCCCAGCATTTT. This encodes CASSLVGVRGNQPQHF.

Worth noting for this clone: At one end the junction does not follow the germline gene, possibly because of a read error. The CDR3 DNA reads as TGCGCCAGCAGTGAGTCGAGGGGGAGAGCGCGATTC. It encodes CASSESRGRARF. The chain has TRBV10-2 and TRBJ2-7, with D tentatively TRBD1 (6 bases). The CDR3 extends over 12 amino acids. From germline, CDR1 is WSHSY and CDR2 SAAADI.

This chain links TRBV5-1 with TRBJ2-1; 13 nucleotides align to TRBD2. The germline gives CDR1 SGHRS, CDR2 YFSETQ. This CDR3 region has 15 residues. Germline trimming cut 4 bases from V and 10 bases from J; bases unmatched to any gene: 8. The CDR3 DNA follows: TGCGCCAGCAGCCCAAGGACTAGCGGGGGAAGGGAGCAGTTCTTC. Translating it yields CASSPRTSGGREQFF.

This chain connects TRBV25-1 to TRBJ2-7; TRBD1 agrees at 8 bases. Germline values: CDR1 MGHDK, CDR2 SYGVNS. V lost 8 bases to trimming and J lost 5 bases; unmatched junction nucleotides: 11. CDR3 size: 14 residues. Written as DNA, the CDR3 is TGTGCCAGCTCCCCGGGGCAGGGGGCCAACGAGCAGTACTTC. It translates to CASSPGQGANEQYF.

The rearrangement uses TRBV28 and TRBJ1-4; D unclear. This CDR3 spans 15 amino acids. CDR1 and CDR2 (germline): MDHEN, SYDVKM. The V and J ends lost 4 bases and 8 bases respectively, with 17 bases between them. The CDR3 region is CASSSGWEVYEKLFF. CDR3 DNA: TGTGCCAGCAGTTCCGGGTGGGAGGTGTACGAAAAACTGTTTTTT.

The V and J genes are TRBV7-9 and TRBJ2-1; TRBD2 aligns across 7 bases. Germline trimming cut 2 bases from V and 0 bases from J; bases unmatched to any gene: 10. This CDR3 is built from 18 residues. Germline V CDR1 and CDR2: SEHNR, FQNEAQ (reference sequence). CDR3: CASSLPRGGGSSYNEQFF. The CDR3 bases are TGTGCCAGCAGCTTACCGCGTGGGGGGGGTAGCTCCTACAATGAGCAGTTCTTC.

There are a few counts of this clone. This chain connects TRBV4-1 to TRBJ2-1; D gene uncertain. Germline V gives CDR1 MGHRA, CDR2 YSYEKL. The CDR3 consists of 13 residues. The V gene lost 1 base and the J gene lost 7 bases, with 8 bases spanning the gap. The CDR3 sequence: CASSQVQRNEQFF. Here the CDR3 DNA reads TGCGCCAGCAGCCAAGTACAACGAAATGAGCAGTTCTTC.

This chain uses TRBV4-1 with TRBJ1-4; the D gene is possibly TRBD1 (5 bases). V lost 2 bases and J lost 8, with 9 bases in between. The germline V gene has CDR1 MGHRA and CDR2 YSYEKL. This CDR3 is 13 amino acids long. This CDR3 is CASSQWRGEKLFF. The CDR3 bases are TGCGCCAGCAGCCAATGGAGGGGAGAAAAACTGTTTTTT.

This clone was found a few times. One junction end disagrees with the germline gene, perhaps due to a read error. This chain joins TRBV7-7 and TRBJ2-1; no clear D. The CDR3 sequence is 13 residues long. Germline CDR1 is SSHAT and CDR2 is FNYEAQ (reference sequence). For the CDR3, the DNA is TGTGCTAGCAGCTCTAATGTTGTGGATGAGCAGTTCTTC. The encoded protein is CASSSNVVDEQFF.

The V gene is TRBV2, the J gene TRBJ1-4; 9 nucleotides line up with TRBD1. Germline V CDR1 and CDR2: SNHLY, FYNNEI. After removal of 4 bases from V and 6 bases from J, the junction contained 3 bases not matched to a gene. This CDR3 is 14 amino acids long. The CDR3 protein is CASSAQGADEKLFF. For the CDR3, the DNA is TGTGCCAGCAGTGCACAGGGGGCGGATGAAAAACTGTTTTTT.

The rearrangement joins TRBV27 to TRBJ1-1; the D is unclear. Trimming took off 2 bases at V and 0 bases at J, with 7 bases between the two ends. Germline V gene lookup returns CDR1 MNHEY and CDR2 SMNVEV (reference sequence). CDR3 size: 14 residues. The CDR3 protein is CASSLRRVNTEAFF. The DNA for the CDR3 is TGTGCCAGCAGTTTAAGGAGGGTGAACACTGAAGCTTTCTTT.

This clone was observed a few times. This chain links TRBV29-1 with TRBJ1-5, with D possibly being TRBD1 (5 bases). Germline lookup yields CDR1 SQVTM and CDR2 ANQGSEA. V lost 4 bases to trimming and J lost 4 bases, with 8 bases between them. CDR3 length equals 12 residues. Here the CDR3 DNA reads TGCAGCGTTGCCCAGGGTAATCAGCCCCAGCATTTT. Its translation: CSVAQGNQPQHF.

V gene TRBV2 combines with J gene TRBJ2-2, with TRBD2 matching over 10 bases. Germline CDR1 and CDR2: SNHLY and FYNNEI. Trimming took 6 bases from V and 5 from J; bases not matched to a gene: 0. This CDR3 region has 13 residues. CDR3 region: CASRGLATGELFF. The CDR3, as DNA: TGTGCCAGCAGGGGACTAGCGACCGGGGAGCTGTTTTTT.

The chain joins TRBV28 to TRBJ1-5; possibly TRBD1 for D (5 bases). Germline V gene data show CDR1 as MDHEN and CDR2 as SYDVKM. The germline V and J ends were trimmed by 5 bases and 2 bases, with 16 bases remaining between them. This CDR3 spans 16 amino acids. This CDR3 is CASSPQRQSGNQPQHF. CDR3 bases: TGTGCCAGCAGTCCCCAACGACAGTCCGGCAATCAGCCCCAGCATTTT.

V usage is TRBV19 and J usage is TRBJ1-2; tentative D call: TRBD1 (5 bases). CDR1 and CDR2 from the germline V gene are LNHDA and SQIVND (reference sequence). Trimming left V 5 bases short and J 4 bases short, with 8 bases between. The CDR3 contains 12 residues. The CDR3 region has the DNA TGTGCCAGTAGTGTAGGGGCCTATGGCTACACCTTC. Protein sequence: CASSVGAYGYTF.

This clone has more than one count but fewer than ten. V is TRBV11-2 and J is TRBJ2-5; TRBD2 might be the D (5 bases). The germline gives CDR1 SGHAT, CDR2 FQNNGV. V gave up 4 bases and J gave up 5 bases, with 14 bases separating them. The CDR3 consists of 14 residues. CDR3 DNA: TGTGCCAGCAGCTCCGGGAACAACCTCGAGACCCAGTACTTC. It specifies CASSSGNNLETQYF.